This T cell receptor (beta chain) appears in the sequencing data of a study of cytomegalovirus exposure and HLA in healthy donors. General study results and limits: High specificity and sensitivity for cytomegalovirus status were reported for the classifier.

The donors were members of the validation cohort, which comprised roughly 130 subjects and was separate from the first cohort of roughly 700 subjects. Method: immunoSEQ multiplex PCR; TCRdb's copy keeps in-frame clones and lacks some. The sample lists roughly 220,000 clones, approximately 90% occurring once. The CDR3 loop spans 16 amino acids. Germline V lookup: CDR1 SGDLS, CDR2 YYNGEE. The V and J ends lost 0 bases and 4 bases respectively, with 16 bases between them. Note on this clone: Its antigen is unidentified.

The sequencing sample was made of PBMCs. This sequence was found in a woman under 30 in good health and CMV-seronegative. The chain employs TRBV9 and TRBJ1-2, with D possibly being TRBD1 (5 bases). The CDR3 loop is CASSVGGGIRSYGYTF. The CDR3 DNA is TGTGCCAGCAGCGTAGGGGGCGGGATTCGGAGCTATGGCTACACCTTC.